Presented here are 19 T cell receptor beta chains from one specimen sequenced in a study of blood T cells in healthy people across ages. Combining a sample-barcoded 5' primer with a J-beta primer mix, a second PCR ran for roughly 7 to 12 cycles. A single record per CDR3 protein comes from TCRdb applying MiXCR to the 5' RACE reads. The sample contains hundreds of thousands of distinct CDR3 sequences, more than 45% of which appear only once. Sequences were obtained from blood. The source is a man in his sixties in good health.

The chain has TRBV11-1 and TRBJ2-5; TRBD2 matches 10 bases. This CDR3 region has 15 residues. Germline V gives CDR1 SGHAT, CDR2 FQDESV (reference sequence). V lost 5 bases to trimming and J lost 6 bases; unmatched junction nucleotides: 9. CDR3 loop: CASSPSGGAGKTQYF. The CDR3 region has the DNA TGTGCCAGCAGCCCGAGCGGGGGGGCCGGAAAGACCCAGTACTTC.

This clonotype appeared a few times. V usage is TRBV28 and J usage is TRBJ1-5; D unresolved. The V end was cut by 5 bases, the J end by 2 bases, with 7 bases between. The CDR3 has 13 amino acids. The germline V gene has CDR1 MDHEN and CDR2 SYDVKM. CDR3 residues: CASSIEGNQPQHF. The DNA for the CDR3 is TGTGCCAGCAGTATTGAGGGCAATCAGCCCCAGCATTTT.

This rearrangement joins TRBV27 to TRBJ2-5; no clear D gene. The tail of the sequence fits TRBJ2-7 better, so the J call may be wrong. Germline CDR1 and CDR2: MNHEY and SMNVEV (reference sequence). This CDR3 is built from 13 residues. DNA of the CDR3: TGTGCCAGCAGTTGGGTTTTAGGGAACGAGCAGTACTTC. Encoded protein: CASSWVLGNEQYF.

The chain carries TRBV20-1 and TRBJ2-1; 8 positions agree with TRBD2. There are 14 residues in the CDR3. The trim removed 5 bases at V and 9 bases at J, leaving 12 bases unmatched. Germline loops: CDR1 DFQATT, CDR2 SNEGSKA (reference sequence). CDR3 protein: CSAELPGLVAEQFF. In DNA, the CDR3 is TGCAGTGCTGAACTCCCGGGACTAGTGGCTGAGCAGTTCTTC.

In its sample, this clonotype was seen a few times. The chain recombines TRBV30 with TRBJ2-2; 7 nucleotides line up with TRBD2. Germline lookup yields CDR1 GTSNPN and CDR2 SVGIG (reference sequence). CDR3 length: 15 residues. CDR3 residues: CACGGSAYNTGELFF. The CDR3 nucleotides read TGTGCGTGCGGCGGGAGCGCCTATAACACCGGGGAGCTGTTTTTT.

As regards this clonotype: A much more abundant neighbour one base away suggests this may be a read error. The chain combines TRBV6-2 or TRBV6-3 with TRBJ2-3; D unclear. Germline V gives CDR1 MNHEY, CDR2 SVGEGT. The CDR3 contains 15 residues. V was cut by 0 bases and J by 3 bases, with 10 bases left in between. The DNA of the CDR3 is TGTGCCAGCAGTTACTCCTTCGTGGATACAGATACGCAGTATTTT. Its translation is CASSYSFVDTDTQYF.

The chain employs TRBV28 and TRBJ2-5, with 11 bases aligning to TRBD2. Germline assignment: CDR1 MDHEN and CDR2 SYDVKM. The J segment lost 11 bases and the V segment lost 5 bases, leaving 13 bases of the junction unmatched. CDR3 length: 15 residues. The CDR3 region has the DNA TGTGCCAGCAGTCCTGGGCTAGCGGGAGGATGGGAGCAGTACTTC. This sequence encodes CASSPGLAGGWEQYF. The whole variable domain, remainder taken from reference TRBV28 and TRBJ2-5, is DVKVTQSSRYLVKRTGEKVFLECVQDMDHENMFWYRQDPGLGLRLIYFSYDVKMKEKGDIPEGYSVSREKKERFSLILESASTNQTSMYLCASSPGLAGGWEQYFGPGTRLLVL.

This clonotype has a handful of counts. The chain combines TRBV6-2 or TRBV6-3 with TRBJ2-5; TRBD2 agrees at 11 bases. The CDR3 consists of 18 residues. The germline CDR1 and CDR2 sequences are MNHEY and SVGEGT. V lost 4 bases to trimming and J lost 1 base; unmatched junction nucleotides: 11. The CDR3 is CASSWVAGGPRGQETQYF. CDR3 DNA sequence: TGTGCCAGCAGTTGGGTAGCGGGAGGGCCTCGAGGCCAAGAGACCCAGTACTTC.

The CDR3 nucleotides are TGTGCCAGCAGCTCCGCGGTGGCGGGAGGGAAAAAGGATGAGCAGTACTTC. It encodes CASSSAVAGGKKDEQYF. The chain has TRBV7-3 and TRBJ2-5; 9 nucleotides line up with TRBD2. CDR1 and CDR2 from the germline V gene are SGHTA and FQGTGA. The length of the CDR3 is 17 residues. The ends lost 4 bases at V and 11 bases at J; junction bases unmatched: 20.

This clonotype was counted only a few times. The chain joins TRBV21-1 to TRBJ1-2; TRBD1 is taken as the D call from the table, unchecked against the DNA. TRBV21-1 is listed as a pseudogene. The CDR3 is 13 residues long. The CDR3 sequence: CASPLGANYGYTF. As DNA, the CDR3 is TGTGCCAGCCCCCTAGGGGCTAACTATGGCTACACCTTC.

This clonotype was counted a few times. The chain has TRBV25-1 and TRBJ2-3; 7 nucleotides line up with TRBD1. This CDR3 has 16 residues. Trimming cost V 0 bases and J 4 bases; bases outside gene matches: 7. Germline assignment: CDR1 MGHDK and CDR2 SYGVNS. DNA for the CDR3: TGTGCCAGCAGTGAATATTCAGGGGGTAGATCAGATACGCAGTATTTT. Translated, it gives CASSEYSGGRSDTQYF.

This clonotype was seen just once. The chain couples TRBV6-2 or TRBV6-3 to TRBJ2-1, with 8 bases lining up with TRBD2. This CDR3 has 14 residues. CDR1 is MNHEY, CDR2 SVGEGT, per germline. V was pared by 0 bases and J by 10 bases, with 5 bases of the junction left unmatched. For the CDR3, the DNA is TGTGCCAGCAGTTACTCGACGATAGCGGGAGAGCAGTTCTTC. It specifies CASSYSTIAGEQFF.

This clonotype was observed at least ten times. CDR3 sequence (DNA): TGCAGCGTTGAAGAGTCCGGATACGAGCAGTACTTC. Amino acids: CSVEESGYEQYF. This chain connects TRBV29-1 to TRBJ2-7; D not certain. CDR1 is SQVTM and CDR2 is ANQGSEA in the germline V gene. The length of the CDR3 is 12 residues. V lost 0 bases to trimming and J lost 4 bases, with 7 bases between them.

This chain connects TRBV28 to TRBJ2-3; D is ambiguous. The germline V gene has CDR1 MDHEN and CDR2 SYDVKM. This CDR3 contains 14 residues. The germline V and J ends were trimmed by 7 bases and 3 bases, with 14 bases remaining between them. The CDR3 DNA is TGTGCCAGCAAAAATAGCCCCCTGACAGATACGCAGTATTTT. As protein: CASKNSPLTDTQYF.

V usage is TRBV20-1 and J usage is TRBJ2-1, with a tentative D call TRBD2 (6 bases). There are 15 residues in the CDR3. Trimming shortened V by 1 base and J by 7 bases, and 17 bases separated the two germline ends. Germline assignment: CDR1 DFQATT and CDR2 SNEGSKA (reference sequence). The CDR3 is CSARVAGTGRNEQFF. The CDR3 region has the DNA TGCAGTGCTAGAGTCGCGGGGACTGGAAGGAATGAGCAGTTCTTC.

This clonotype showed up just a few times. The chain uses TRBV27 and TRBJ2-7; 9 positions agree with TRBD1. V dropped 4 bases and J dropped 5; count of bases not matched to a gene: 12. The germline V gene has CDR1 MNHEY and CDR2 SMNVEV (reference sequence). CDR3 length: 16 residues. The CDR3 here is CASSSLLTGQGNEQYF. CDR3 in DNA: TGTGCCAGCAGTTCACTTCTGACAGGACAGGGGAACGAGCAGTACTTC.

The rearrangement links TRBV5-4 to TRBJ1-1; 9 nucleotides agree with TRBD1. CDR3 length: 14 residues. CDR1 and CDR2 from the germline V gene are SGHNT and YYREEE (reference sequence). Unmatched junction bases numbered 5, after V lost 3 bases and J lost 5 bases. CDR3 in amino acids: CASSWDRVRTEAFF. The CDR3 DNA follows: TGTGCCAGCAGCTGGGACAGGGTGAGGACTGAAGCTTTCTTT.

On this clonotype itself: A much larger clone differs from this one at a single base, so this may be a read error. This chain links TRBV7-6 with TRBJ2-3, with D possibly matching TRBD1 (6 bases). The CDR3 has 15 amino acids. Germline V gives CDR1 SGHVS, CDR2 FNYEAQ. With 1 base removed from V and 8 bases from J, the gap between germline ends came to 16 bases. CDR3 bases: TGTGCCAGCAGCTTAGATCTAGGCCAGGGGACTACGCAGTATTTT. This sequence encodes CASSLDLGQGTTQYF.

This clonotype was counted only a few times. The rearrangement uses TRBV4-1 and TRBJ2-1; D is perhaps TRBD2 (6 bases). Germline V lookup: CDR1 MGHRA, CDR2 YSYEKL. V was clipped by 5 bases and J by 0 bases, with 11 bases between them. There are 15 residues in the CDR3. The CDR3 DNA sequence: TGCGCCAGCAGCACCCGGACTAACTCCTACAATGAGCAGTTCTTC. Translation: CASSTRTNSYNEQFF.